The sequence of this TCR beta chain was determined in a study of cytomegalovirus exposure and HLA in healthy donors. The CDR3 length is 13 residues. Trimming took 8 bases from V and 9 from J, leaving 17 bases between them. Germline CDR1 SNHLY, CDR2 FYNNEI. PCR primers comprised 60 Vbeta and 13 Jbeta primers. Generated by immunoSEQ multiplex PCR, the TCRdb table keeps only in-frame clones and is missing some. This sample has 50,000 to 80,000 clones, with around four fifths found just once. The receptor's source is a male donor in good health and CMV-seropositive. The sample consisted of PBMCs. The rearrangement joins TRBV2 to TRBJ2-1; possible D gene TRBD2, 6 bases. Here the CDR3 reads CASSLFGGGEQFF. In nucleotides, the CDR3 is TGTGCCAGCTCCCTCTTCGGGGGTGGTGAGCAGTTCTTC. Full variable domain (remainder filled in from reference TRBV2 and TRBJ2-1): EPEVTQTPSHQVTQMGQEVILRCVPISNHLYFYWYRQILGQKVEFLVSFYNNEISEKSEIFDDQFSVERPDGSNFTLKIRSTKLEDSAMYFCASSLFGGGEQFFGPGTRLTVL.